The 32 T cell receptor beta chains listed next were all sequenced from one sample in a study of blood T cell repertoires in COVID-19. The protocol was immunoSEQ multiplex PCR, while the TCRdb copy is restricted to in-frame clones and leaves out a portion. The profile shows 250,000 to 300,000 clones, approximately 90% of them singletons. Input material: PBMCs or T cells enriched from blood (not recorded which). The receptors were gathered from a woman in her thirties who had recovered from COVID-19.

The chain links TRBV28 to TRBJ2-1, with D possibly TRBD1 on 7 matching bases. Between the trimmed V and J ends, which lost 3 bases and 7 bases, there was a span of 16 bases. The CDR3 length is 15 residues. Germline V gives CDR1 MDHEN, CDR2 SYDVKM. The CDR3 region has the DNA TGTGCCAGCAGTTTTAGCAGGGGGGCTTTGAATGAGCAGTTCTTC. It specifies CASSFSRGALNEQFF.

In its sample, this clone was seen once. Other DNA sequences within the sample encode an identical CDR3. This chain uses TRBV30 with TRBJ1-5; D is uncertain. Trimming cost V 0 bases and J 4 bases, with 7 bases left between them. The CDR3 consists of 13 residues. Per germline, CDR1 GTSNPN and CDR2 SVGIG (reference sequence). In DNA, the CDR3 is TGTGCCTGGAGTGTGGGCGGGAATCAGCCCCAGCATTTT. Translating gives CAWSVGGNQPQHF.

The chain uses TRBV19 and TRBJ1-5; 8 bases align to TRBD1. Germline V lookup: CDR1 LNHDA, CDR2 SQIVND (reference sequence). J gave up 5 bases and V 6 bases, and 9 bases lay outside the gene matches. The CDR3 runs 15 residues. The CDR3 DNA reads as TGTGCCAGTAGGAGGGGACAGGCAGAATATCAGCCCCAGCATTTT. Translating gives CASRRGQAEYQPQHF. Full variable domain (outside the CDR3, taken from reference TRBV19 and TRBJ1-5): DGGITQSPKYLFRKEGQNVTLSCEQNLNHDAMYWYRQDPGQGLRLIYYSQIVNDFQKGDIAEGYSVSREKKESFPLTVTSAQKNPTAFYLCASRRGQAEYQPQHFGDGTRLSIL.

The CDR3 DNA reads TGTGCCAGCAGTTTATCCGGGCAGGGGGCGCGCGGCTACACCTTC. As protein: CASSLSGQGARGYTF. The chain employs TRBV28 and TRBJ1-2, with TRBD1 matching 8 bases. With V trimmed by 1 base and J by 8 bases, 9 bases remained unmatched. The CDR3 is made up of 15 amino acids. Germline assignment: CDR1 MDHEN and CDR2 SYDVKM.

As concerns this clone: This same CDR3 is encoded by further DNA sequences in the sample. This chain uses TRBV11-2 with TRBJ2-5; D perhaps matches TRBD2 (6 bases). Germline lookup yields CDR1 SGHAT and CDR2 FQNNGV. CDR3 length: 12 amino acids. Trimming shortened V by 2 bases and J by 5 bases, and 6 bases separated the two germline ends. CDR3 DNA: TGTGCCAGCAGCTTACGGGGGGAGACCCAGTACTTC. Protein: CASSLRGETQYF.

The V and J genes are TRBV4-3 and TRBJ2-3; 8 nucleotides align to TRBD2. J lost 4 bases, V lost 1 base, and 7 bases had no gene match. Germline loops: CDR1 LGHNA, CDR2 YSLEER. This CDR3 spans 16 amino acids. The DNA for the CDR3 is TGCGCCAGCAGCCAAGGTGGACTAGCAGTAGCAGATACGCAGTATTTT. Translating gives CASSQGGLAVADTQYF.

The chain carries TRBV9 and TRBJ2-1; 11 bases map to TRBD2. The germline V gene has CDR1 SGDLS and CDR2 YYNGEE. J gave up 4 bases and V 0 bases, and 3 bases lay outside the gene matches. This CDR3 spans 16 amino acids. Here the CDR3 reads CASSVAGTSGYNEQFF. CDR3 sequence (DNA): TGTGCCAGCAGCGTAGCCGGGACTAGCGGTTACAATGAGCAGTTCTTC.

CDR3 region: CASSPPGTINEQFF. The DNA of the CDR3 is TGTGCCAGCTCACCACCCGGGACTATCAATGAGCAGTTCTTC. The chain joins TRBV18 to TRBJ2-1, with 7 bases identical to TRBD2. With 0 bases clipped from V and 6 bases from J, the junction kept 2 bases outside the gene matches. The germline gives CDR1 KGHSH, CDR2 LQKENI. CDR3 length equals 14 residues. The full variable domain, in which reference TRBV18 and TRBJ2-1 provide the parts outside the CDR3, is NAGVMQNPRHLVRRRGQEARLRCSPMKGHSHVYWYRQLPEEGLKFMVYLQKENIIDESGMPKERFSAEFPKEGPSILRIQQVVRGDSAAYFCASSPPGTINEQFFGPGTRLTVL.

The chain has TRBV24-1 and TRBJ1-2, with a tentative D call TRBD1 (5 bases). The CDR3 has 12 residues. The V end was cut by 9 bases, the J end by 2 bases, with 9 bases between. CDR1 is KGHDR, CDR2 SFDVKD, per germline. In nucleotides, the CDR3 is TGTGCCACCGGGGGGGAGAACTATGGCTACACCTTC. Its protein is CATGGENYGYTF.

The chain carries TRBV11-3 and TRBJ2-1, with 9 nucleotides matching TRBD2. The V gene end was trimmed by 4 bases and the J gene end by 9 bases; junction bases not matched to a gene: 10. The germline CDR1 and CDR2 sequences are SGHNT and YENEEA. This CDR3 has 15 amino acids. The CDR3 reads CASSSLSGSGGEQFF. The CDR3 DNA reads as TGTGCCAGCAGCTCCCTTAGCGGGAGCGGGGGTGAGCAGTTCTTC.

This clone was counted a single time. The junction departs from the called germline gene at one end, perhaps through a read error. The chain links TRBV6-2 or TRBV6-3 to TRBJ1-5, with 7 bases aligning to TRBD1. Germline lookup yields CDR1 MNHEY and CDR2 SVGEGT. The CDR3 length is 14 residues. The CDR3 loop is CASSPGTDNRPQHF. For the CDR3, the DNA is TGTGCCAGCAGCCCCGGGACAGATAATCGGCCCCAGCATTTT.

The chain is built from TRBV5-5 and TRBJ1-1; 7 bases align to TRBD1. This CDR3 is built from 16 residues. The ends lost 6 bases at V and 0 bases at J; junction bases unmatched: 11. Germline-derived CDR1 and CDR2 are SGHKS and YYEKEE (reference sequence). The CDR3 reads CASKLLFTGVNTEAFF. CDR3 nucleotides: TGTGCCAGCAAATTATTATTTACAGGGGTGAACACTGAAGCTTTCTTT.

This chain links TRBV18 with TRBJ2-5; 8 nucleotides agree with TRBD1. The CDR3 contains 15 residues. The J segment lost 5 bases and the V segment lost 5 bases, leaving 10 bases of the junction unmatched. Germline lookup yields CDR1 KGHSH and CDR2 LQKENI. In DNA, the CDR3 is TGTGCCAGCTCATCCACCCCCGGGACAGGCGAGACCCAGTACTTC. Translated, it gives CASSSTPGTGETQYF. Full variable domain (remainder filled in from reference TRBV18 and TRBJ2-5): NAGVMQNPRHLVRRRGQEARLRCSPMKGHSHVYWYRQLPEEGLKFMVYLQKENIIDESGMPKERFSAEFPKEGPSILRIQQVVRGDSAAYFCASSSTPGTGETQYFGPGTRLLVL.

V and J are TRBV6-5 and TRBJ1-5; TRBD1 matches 10 bases. The CDR3 sequence is 15 residues long. CDR1 and CDR2 (germline): MNHEY, SVGAGI. V was clipped by 4 bases and J by 2 bases; unmatched bases: 2. This chain's CDR3 is CASSSGTGGNQPQHF. The CDR3 DNA reads as TGTGCCAGCAGTTCCGGGACAGGGGGCAATCAGCCCCAGCATTTT.

The CDR3 DNA reads TGTGCCAGCAGTCCAGGGTTATCCTACAATGAGCAGTTCTTC. Translating it yields CASSPGLSYNEQFF. The J gene is TRBJ2-1, the V gene TRBV28; maybe TRBD1 (5 bases). Germline V gene sequence: CDR1 MDHEN, CDR2 SYDVKM. Trimming removed 5 bases from V and 1 base from J, with 9 bases in between. CDR3 size: 14 residues.

The chain recombines TRBV10-3 with TRBJ2-7; 10 nucleotides align to TRBD2. The CDR3 is made up of 14 amino acids. The ends lost 6 bases at V and 0 bases at J; junction bases unmatched: 2. Germline V lookup: CDR1 ENHRY, CDR2 SYGVKD. The CDR3 nucleotides are TGTGCCATCAGCGGGACTAGCGACTCCTACGAGCAGTACTTC. It encodes CAISGTSDSYEQYF.

CDR3 sequence reads: CASSPIPGADSYEQYF. DNA for the CDR3: TGTGCCAGCAGCCCTATACCCGGAGCGGACTCCTACGAGCAGTACTTC. The chain combines TRBV3-1 (or the pseudogene TRBV3-2) with TRBJ2-7, with D tentatively TRBD2 (5 bases). The CDR3 totals 16 residues. The V end lost 4 bases, the J end lost 0 bases, and 16 bases lay between the germline ends. The germline V gene has CDR1 LGHDT and CDR2 YNNKEL (reference sequence).

Comment on this clone: The identical CDR3 is also encoded by other nucleotide sequences in the sample. V and J are TRBV19 and TRBJ1-2, with D unclear. Trimming cost V 2 bases and J 2 bases, with 6 bases left between them. Per germline, CDR1 LNHDA and CDR2 SQIVND (reference sequence). The CDR3 sequence is 13 residues long. Here the CDR3 reads CASSISTNYGYTF. Here the CDR3 DNA reads TGTGCCAGTAGTATATCCACAAACTATGGCTACACCTTC.

The chain uses TRBV5-1 and TRBJ1-4; TRBD1 might be the D (6 bases). This CDR3 contains 15 residues. Germline V gives CDR1 SGHRS, CDR2 YFSETQ. Trimming took off 4 bases at V and 2 bases at J, with 12 bases between the two ends. The CDR3 sequence: CASSIQGFTNEKLFF. The CDR3 DNA reads TGCGCCAGCAGCATTCAGGGGTTCACTAATGAAAAACTGTTTTTT.

CDR3 bases: TGTGCCAGCAGCGTAGGGGCGGGAGTGGTCACAGATACGCAGTATTTT. It is translated as CASSVGAGVVTDTQYF. The rearrangement links TRBV9 to TRBJ2-3; the match to TRBD2 covers 7 bases. Per the germline V gene, CDR1 is SGDLS and CDR2 is YYNGEE. The CDR3 spans 16 residues. After removal of 0 bases from V and 2 bases from J, the junction contained 6 bases not matched to a gene.

Points on this clone: This sample includes further DNA sequences coding for the same CDR3. The chain uses TRBV7-9 and TRBJ2-1; no reliable D call. This CDR3 has 11 residues. The germline gives CDR1 SEHNR, CDR2 FQNEAQ (reference sequence). V lost 5 bases, J lost 7 bases, and 6 bases lay in between. The chain's CDR3 is CASSLQNEQFF. Here the CDR3 DNA reads TGTGCCAGCAGCCTCCAGAATGAGCAGTTCTTC.

CDR3 DNA sequence: TGTGCCAGCAGTTCTTCCGGGACAGGGGACGATACGCAGTATTTT. As protein: CASSSSGTGDDTQYF. V and J are TRBV6-2 or TRBV6-3 and TRBJ2-3, with 10 bases aligning to TRBD1. V was pared by 4 bases and J by 6 bases, with 7 bases of the junction left unmatched. The CDR3 runs to 15 residues. CDR1 MNHEY and CDR2 SVGEGT come from the germline V gene.

On this clone: Relative to the germline gene, one junction end is altered; a read error may explain this. The V call is TRBV7-7, the J call TRBJ2-3; TRBD1 matches 11 bases. In germline, CDR1 is SSHAT, CDR2 FNYEAQ (reference sequence). This CDR3 spans 15 amino acids. The CDR3 is CASSLGQGASDTQYF. DNA of the CDR3: TGTGCTAGCAGCTTAGGACAGGGGGCCTCAGATACGCAGTATTTT. Variable domain in full (rest from reference TRBV7-7 and TRBJ2-3): GAGVSQSPRYKVTKRGQDVTLRCDPISSHATLYWYQQALGQGPEFLTYFNYEAQPDKSGLPSDRFSAERPEGSISTLTIQRTEQRDSAMYRCASSLGQGASDTQYFGPGTRLTVL.

Note on this clone: Other DNA sequences in this sample translate to the same CDR3. The chain combines TRBV15 with TRBJ1-1; D remains ambiguous. Germline values: CDR1 LNHNV, CDR2 YYDKDF (reference sequence). V was clipped by 0 bases and J by 1 base, with 6 bases between them. This CDR3 region has 14 residues. CDR3 bases: TGTGCCACCAGCAGAGATCGCGGGAACACTGAAGCTTTCTTT. This gives the protein CATSRDRGNTEAFF.

The chain links TRBV6-5 to TRBJ1-2; 11 bases match TRBD1. Germline CDR1 MNHEY, CDR2 SVGAGI. The length of the CDR3 is 14 residues. The V segment lost 9 bases and the J segment 7 bases; nucleotides outside the gene matches: 10. This chain's CDR3 is CASTPGQGVVGYTF. The CDR3 coding sequence is TGTGCCAGTACACCGGGACAGGGGGTTGTTGGCTACACCTTC.

J is TRBJ2-2 and V is TRBV28, with 9 bases lining up with TRBD2. The CDR3 covers 14 residues. V lost 8 bases, J lost 7 bases, and 8 bases stayed unmatched. Germline assignment: CDR1 MDHEN and CDR2 SYDVKM. The CDR3 reads CASGSGSRNGELFF. CDR3 DNA: TGTGCCAGCGGTAGCGGGAGTCGAAACGGGGAGCTGTTTTTT.

The chain recombines TRBV9 with TRBJ1-4; the match to TRBD1 covers 8 bases. CDR3 length: 15 amino acids. The germline gives CDR1 SGDLS, CDR2 YYNGEE. Trimming took 4 bases from V and 3 from J; bases not matched to a gene: 5. CDR3 in DNA: TGTGCCAGCAGCTTCGGACAGGGATCTAATGAAAAACTGTTTTTT. Residues: CASSFGQGSNEKLFF.

V and J are TRBV6-4 and TRBJ2-3; 8 nucleotides match TRBD2. The V gene end was trimmed by 2 bases and the J gene end by 6 bases; junction bases not matched to a gene: 19. CDR3 length: 19 residues. Germline values: CDR1 MRHNA, CDR2 SNTAGT. DNA for the CDR3: TGTGCCAGCAGTGACGGTGTTCTATCAAGACTAGCGCGGACTGATACGCAGTATTTT. Translating it yields CASSDGVLSRLARTDTQYF.

The chain combines TRBV14 with TRBJ1-4; 7 nucleotides align to TRBD1. Germline trimming cut 8 bases from V and 6 bases from J; bases unmatched to any gene: 9. This CDR3 contains 14 residues. Per the germline V gene, CDR1 is SGHDN and CDR2 is FVKESK. The CDR3 DNA is TGTGCCAGCCGGCGACAGGGTGTCGATGAAAAACTGTTTTTT. Its translation is CASRRQGVDEKLFF.

This chain links TRBV7-9 with TRBJ2-7, with TRBD1 matching 11 bases. The germline CDR1 and CDR2 sequences are SEHNR and FQNEAQ (reference sequence). The CDR3 is 16 amino acids. With V trimmed by 2 bases and J by 6 bases, 9 bases remained unmatched. The CDR3 DNA is TGTGCCAGCAGCTTACGATCAGGACAGGGGGCCCGCGAGCAGTACTTC. Amino acid sequence: CASSLRSGQGAREQYF.

V is TRBV5-1 and J is TRBJ1-1; D unclear. V was clipped by 2 bases and J by 2 bases, with 7 bases between them. The CDR3 extends over 13 amino acids. The germline CDR1 and CDR2 sequences are SGHRS and YFSETQ. The CDR3 region has the DNA TGCGCCAGCAGCTTCGGACTTAACACTGAAGCTTTCTTT. Translated, it gives CASSFGLNTEAFF.

This chain links TRBV5-5 with TRBJ2-1, with TRBD1 identical over 9 bases. The CDR3 runs 16 residues. The germline V gene encodes CDR1 SGHKS and CDR2 YYEKEE (reference sequence). The V gene end was trimmed by 4 bases and the J gene end by 3 bases; junction bases not matched to a gene: 8. CDR3 loop: CASSEDRGRYYNEQFF. CDR3 DNA: TGTGCCAGCAGCGAGGACAGGGGACGGTACTACAATGAGCAGTTCTTC.